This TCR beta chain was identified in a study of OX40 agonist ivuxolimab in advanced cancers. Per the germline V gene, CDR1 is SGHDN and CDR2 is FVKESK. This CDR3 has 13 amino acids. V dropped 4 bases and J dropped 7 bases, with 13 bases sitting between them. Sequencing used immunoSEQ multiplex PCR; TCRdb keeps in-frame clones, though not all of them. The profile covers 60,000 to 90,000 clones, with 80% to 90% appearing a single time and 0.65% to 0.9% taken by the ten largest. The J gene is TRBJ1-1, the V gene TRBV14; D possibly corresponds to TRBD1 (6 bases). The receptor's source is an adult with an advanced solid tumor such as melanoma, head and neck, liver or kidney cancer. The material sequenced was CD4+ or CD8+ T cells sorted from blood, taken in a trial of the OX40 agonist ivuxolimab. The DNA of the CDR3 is TGTGCCAGCAGCCTCGTAGGGGGAAATGAAGCTTTCTTT. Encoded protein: CASSLVGGNEAFF.